The next 2 T cell receptor beta chains were all read from a single sample in a study of blood T cell repertoires in COVID-19. Data came from immunoSEQ multiplex PCR; TCRdb stores just in-frame clones and leaves some out. The sample has around 390,000 clones; approximately 90% are singletons. The source material was PBMCs or T cells enriched from blood (not recorded which). These TCRs come from a woman in her forties or fifties who had recovered from COVID-19.

The gene calls are TRBV2 and TRBJ2-7; D uncertain. V was pared by 3 bases and J by 3 bases, with 12 bases between. CDR3 length equals 14 residues. CDR1 and CDR2 from the germline V gene are SNHLY and FYNNEI. CDR3 sequence reads: CASSDPGQGYEQYF. DNA of the CDR3: TGTGCCAGCAGTGATCCTGGGCAAGGCTACGAGCAGTACTTC.

The chain recombines TRBV5-1 with TRBJ2-7, with TRBD1 identical over 7 bases. This CDR3 contains 12 residues. CDR1 and CDR2 from the germline V gene are SGHRS and YFSETQ. V lost 4 bases and J lost 5; bases outside the gene matches: 3. This CDR3 is CASSTTGNEQYF. CDR3 nucleotides: TGCGCCAGCAGCACGACAGGGAACGAGCAGTACTTC.